The 7 T cell receptor beta chains below were found in one sample sequenced in a study of blood T cells in healthy people across ages. The second PCR ran roughly 7 to 12 cycles with a sample-barcoded 5' primer and J-beta primers. One entry per CDR3 protein results from TCRdb running MiXCR on the 5' RACE reads. The repertoire holds over 1.5 million distinct CDR3 sequences, with roughly 52% as singletons. Source material: blood. The receptor set was obtained from a woman aged 40 to 50 in good health.

This chain links TRBV7-8 with TRBJ1-2; the D gene is possibly TRBD1 (5 bases). With 2 bases removed from V and 6 bases from J, the gap between germline ends came to 13 bases. Germline assignment: CDR1 SGHVS and CDR2 FQNEAQ. The CDR3 spans 14 residues. The CDR3 DNA sequence: TGTGCCAGCAGCTTAAGGGGCGGGGGAAATGGCTACACCTTC. This sequence encodes CASSLRGGGNGYTF.

The chain uses TRBV4-3 and TRBJ2-1; TRBD2 matches at 7 bases. CDR3 length: 18 amino acids. V lost 0 bases, J lost 6 bases, and 14 bases stayed unmatched. Germline lookup yields CDR1 LGHNA and CDR2 YSLEER. CDR3: CASSQESQRSGLRNEQFF. The CDR3 nucleotides read TGCGCCAGCAGCCAAGAAAGTCAAAGGTCGGGACTACGCAATGAGCAGTTCTTC.

The chain employs TRBV3-1 and TRBJ2-5; 8 bases match TRBD2. Germline lookup yields CDR1 LGHDT and CDR2 YNNKEL (reference sequence). V lost 0 bases and J lost 7; bases outside the gene matches: 10. This CDR3 is 16 amino acids long. The CDR3 loop is CASSQDGAGGKSTQYF. The CDR3 DNA follows: TGTGCCAGCAGCCAAGATGGGGCGGGGGGAAAATCGACCCAGTACTTC.

CDR3 sequence reads: CASSLRGPPGSYNEQFF. CDR3 nucleotide sequence: TGTGCCAGCAGCCTGCGGGGACCGCCCGGATCCTACAATGAGCAGTTCTTC. This chain uses TRBV5-6 with TRBJ2-1; maybe TRBD2 (6 bases). The CDR3 runs 17 residues. The germline V and J ends were trimmed by 4 bases and 1 base, with 18 bases remaining between them. Per germline, CDR1 SGHDT and CDR2 YYEEEE.

The CDR3 DNA is TGTGCCAGCAGCCAAGATGGAATGGGGCGGGGGGGCGGTGGTGAGCAGTTCTTC. As protein: CASSQDGMGRGGGGEQFF. The rearrangement links TRBV4-2 to TRBJ2-1; 9 nucleotides match TRBD2. CDR3 length equals 18 residues. Looked up from germline, CDR1 is LGHNA and CDR2 is YNFKEQ. The V gene end was trimmed by 0 bases and the J gene end by 9 bases; junction bases not matched to a gene: 15.

The CDR3 spells CSARPAGAYTIGTQYF. As DNA, the CDR3 is TGCAGTGCTAGGCCAGCGGGGGCCTACACTATAGGGACCCAGTACTTC. The genes are TRBV20-1 and TRBJ2-5, with TRBD2 matching over 8 bases. J gave up 7 bases and V 3 bases, and 16 bases lay outside the gene matches. Germline V gene lookup returns CDR1 DFQATT and CDR2 SNEGSKA (reference sequence). The CDR3 consists of 16 residues.

The sample holds a few counts of this clonotype. The rearrangement links TRBV29-1 to TRBJ1-2; D remains ambiguous. V lost 3 bases and J lost 0, with 20 bases in between. Looked up from germline, CDR1 is SQVTM and CDR2 is ANQGSEA. This CDR3 has 17 residues. CDR3 nucleotides: TGCAGCGTTGATTTTCGTAATCGTGTTACAGCTAACTATGGCTACACCTTC. It specifies CSVDFRNRVTANYGYTF.